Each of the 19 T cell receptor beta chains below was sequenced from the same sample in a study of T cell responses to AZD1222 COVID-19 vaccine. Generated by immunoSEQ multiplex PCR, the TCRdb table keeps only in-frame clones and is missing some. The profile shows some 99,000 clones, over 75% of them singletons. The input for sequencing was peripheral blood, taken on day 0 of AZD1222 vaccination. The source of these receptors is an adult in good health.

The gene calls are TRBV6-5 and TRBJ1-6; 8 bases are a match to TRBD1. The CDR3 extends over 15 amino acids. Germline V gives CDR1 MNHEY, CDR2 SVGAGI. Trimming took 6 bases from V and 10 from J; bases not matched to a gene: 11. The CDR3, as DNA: TGTGCCAGCAGAGGAACAGGGGGGTTGTGGTCACCCCTCCACTTT. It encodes CASRGTGGLWSPLHF.

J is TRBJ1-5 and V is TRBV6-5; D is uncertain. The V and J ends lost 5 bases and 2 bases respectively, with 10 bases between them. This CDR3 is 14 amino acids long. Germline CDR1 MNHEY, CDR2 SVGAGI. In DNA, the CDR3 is TGTGCCAGCAGTCACACAACGGGCAATCAGCCCCAGCATTTT. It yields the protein CASSHTTGNQPQHF.

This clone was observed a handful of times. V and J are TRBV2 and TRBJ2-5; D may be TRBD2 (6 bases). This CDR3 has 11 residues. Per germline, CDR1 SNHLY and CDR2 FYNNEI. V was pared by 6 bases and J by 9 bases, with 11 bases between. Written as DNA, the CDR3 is TGTGCCAGCAGCGGCGGAGGGTCCCAGTACTTC. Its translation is CASSGGGSQYF.

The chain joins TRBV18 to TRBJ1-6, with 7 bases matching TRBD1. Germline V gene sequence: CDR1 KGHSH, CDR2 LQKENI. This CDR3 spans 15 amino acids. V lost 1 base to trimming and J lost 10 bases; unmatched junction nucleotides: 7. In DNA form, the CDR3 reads TGTGCCAGCTCACCACTTGATAGGGGGCCCTCACCCCTCCACTTT. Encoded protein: CASSPLDRGPSPLHF.

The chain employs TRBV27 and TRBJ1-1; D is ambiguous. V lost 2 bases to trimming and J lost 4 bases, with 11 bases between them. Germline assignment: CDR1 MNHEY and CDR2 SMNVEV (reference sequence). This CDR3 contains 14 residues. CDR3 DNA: TGTGCCAGCAGTTTAGTGGCTACTGGCACTGAAGCTTTCTTT. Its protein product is CASSLVATGTEAFF.

The CDR3 reads CASSLVAGGGGNTIYF. CDR3 bases: TGTGCCAGCAGCTTGGTGGCAGGGGGTGGTGGAAACACCATATATTTT. The rearrangement uses TRBV5-6 and TRBJ1-3; TRBD1 matches 7 bases. Germline V lookup: CDR1 SGHDT, CDR2 YYEEEE. The CDR3 is 16 amino acids. V gave up 0 bases and J gave up 3 bases; unmatched junction bases: 6.

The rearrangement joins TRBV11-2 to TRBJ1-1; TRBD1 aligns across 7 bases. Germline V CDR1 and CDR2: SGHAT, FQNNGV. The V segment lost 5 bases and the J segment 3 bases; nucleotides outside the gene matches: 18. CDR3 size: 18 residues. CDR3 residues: CASSPFWSHRGRDTEAFF. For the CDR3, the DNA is TGTGCCAGCAGCCCCTTTTGGTCTCACAGGGGCCGGGACACTGAAGCTTTCTTT.

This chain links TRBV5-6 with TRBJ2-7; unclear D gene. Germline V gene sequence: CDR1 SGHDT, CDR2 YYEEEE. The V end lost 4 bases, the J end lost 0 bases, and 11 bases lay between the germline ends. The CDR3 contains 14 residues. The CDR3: CASSPKVSSYEQYV. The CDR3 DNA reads TGTGCCAGCAGCCCAAAGGTGAGCTCCTACGAGCAGTACGTC.

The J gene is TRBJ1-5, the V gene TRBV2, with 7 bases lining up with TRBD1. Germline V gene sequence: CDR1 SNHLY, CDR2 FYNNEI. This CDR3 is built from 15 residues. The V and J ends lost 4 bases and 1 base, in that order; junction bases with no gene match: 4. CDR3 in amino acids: CASSGNRGSNQPQHF. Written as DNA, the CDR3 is TGTGCCAGCAGTGGTAACAGGGGCAGCAATCAGCCCCAGCATTTT.

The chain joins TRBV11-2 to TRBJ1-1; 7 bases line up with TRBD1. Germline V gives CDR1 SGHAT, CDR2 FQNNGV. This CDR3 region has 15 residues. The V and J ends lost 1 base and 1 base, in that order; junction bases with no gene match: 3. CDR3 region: CASSLGAGGNTEAFF. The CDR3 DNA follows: TGTGCCAGCAGCTTAGGTGCAGGGGGGAACACTGAAGCTTTCTTT.

The CDR3 protein is CASSAGTGSSGNTIYF. CDR3 coding DNA: TGCGCCAGCAGCGCAGGGACCGGCAGCTCTGGAAACACCATATATTTT. The chain couples TRBV5-1 to TRBJ1-3; perhaps TRBD1 as D (5 bases). CDR1 and CDR2 (germline): SGHRS, YFSETQ. V was clipped by 4 bases and J by 0 bases, with 14 bases between them. The CDR3 length is 16 residues. The full variable domain, its missing parts supplied by reference TRBV5-1 and TRBJ1-3, is KAGVTQTPRYLIKTRGQQVTLSCSPISGHRSVSWYQQTPGQGLQFLFEYFSETQRNKGNFPGRFSGRQFSNSRSEMNVSTLELGDSALYLCASSAGTGSSGNTIYFGEGSWLTVV.

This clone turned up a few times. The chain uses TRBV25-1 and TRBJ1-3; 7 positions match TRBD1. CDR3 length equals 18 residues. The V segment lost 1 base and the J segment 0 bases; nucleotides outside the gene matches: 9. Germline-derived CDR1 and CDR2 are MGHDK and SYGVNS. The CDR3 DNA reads TGTGCCAGCAGTGAATTTTTTCGTGGACAGGACTCTGGAAACACCATATATTTT. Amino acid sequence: CASSEFFRGQDSGNTIYF.

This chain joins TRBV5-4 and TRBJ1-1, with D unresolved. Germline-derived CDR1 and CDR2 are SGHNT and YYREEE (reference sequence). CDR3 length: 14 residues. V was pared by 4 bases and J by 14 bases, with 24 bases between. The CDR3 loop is CASSRPGSGLRTFF. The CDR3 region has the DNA TGTGCCAGCAGCCGCCCTGGATCGGGGTTGAGGACGTTCTTT.

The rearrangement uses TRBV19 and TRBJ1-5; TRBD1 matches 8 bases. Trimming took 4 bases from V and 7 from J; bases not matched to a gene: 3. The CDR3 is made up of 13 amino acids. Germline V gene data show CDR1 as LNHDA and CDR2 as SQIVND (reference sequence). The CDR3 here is CASSTDRAQPQHF. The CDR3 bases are TGTGCCAGTAGTACGGACAGGGCCCAGCCCCAGCATTTT. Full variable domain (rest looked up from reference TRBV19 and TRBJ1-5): DGGITQSPKYLFRKEGQNVTLSCEQNLNHDAMYWYRQDPGQGLRLIYYSQIVNDFQKGDIAEGYSVSREKKESFPLTVTSAQKNPTAFYLCASSTDRAQPQHFGDGTRLSIL.

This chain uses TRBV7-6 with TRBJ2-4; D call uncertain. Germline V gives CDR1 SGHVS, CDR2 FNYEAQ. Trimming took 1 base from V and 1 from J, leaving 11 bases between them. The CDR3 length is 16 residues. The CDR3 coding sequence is TGTGCCAGCAGCTTAGGCCCTCCTGGGGCCAAAAACATTCAGTACTTC. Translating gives CASSLGPPGAKNIQYF.

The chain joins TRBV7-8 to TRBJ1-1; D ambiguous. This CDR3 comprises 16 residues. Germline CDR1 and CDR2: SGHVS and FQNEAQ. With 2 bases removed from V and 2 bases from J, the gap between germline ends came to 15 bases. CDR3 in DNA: TGTGCCAGCAGCTTACTTCCTAGGCAGGCTAACACTGAAGCTTTCTTT. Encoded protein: CASSLLPRQANTEAFF.

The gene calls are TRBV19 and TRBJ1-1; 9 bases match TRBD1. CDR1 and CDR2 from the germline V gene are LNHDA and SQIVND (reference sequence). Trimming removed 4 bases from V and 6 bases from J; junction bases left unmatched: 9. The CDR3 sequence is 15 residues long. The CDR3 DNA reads TGTGCCAGTAGTAGACTAACAGGGGGCGCGGCTGAAGCTTTCTTT. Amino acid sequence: CASSRLTGGAAEAFF.

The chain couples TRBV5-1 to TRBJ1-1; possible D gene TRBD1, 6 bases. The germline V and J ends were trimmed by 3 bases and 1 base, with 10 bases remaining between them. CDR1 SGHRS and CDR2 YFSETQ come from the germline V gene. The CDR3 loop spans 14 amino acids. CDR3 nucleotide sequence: TGCGCCAGCAGCTGGGGGGCCGGGAACACTGAAGCTTTCTTT. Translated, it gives CASSWGAGNTEAFF.

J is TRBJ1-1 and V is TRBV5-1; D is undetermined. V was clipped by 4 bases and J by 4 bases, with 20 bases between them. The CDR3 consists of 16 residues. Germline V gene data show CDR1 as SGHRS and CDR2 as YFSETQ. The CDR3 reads CASSAPRNGPGTEAFF. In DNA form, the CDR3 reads TGCGCCAGCAGCGCCCCACGTAACGGCCCGGGCACTGAAGCTTTCTTT.